Sequencing of this TCR beta chain was carried out in a study of cytomegalovirus exposure and HLA in healthy donors. Unmatched junction bases numbered 8, after V lost 5 bases and J lost 7 bases. The CDR3 totals 15 residues. Germline CDR1 is MNHEY and CDR2 is SMNVEV (reference sequence). Study-wide points: Reportedly, HLA-A and HLA-B alleles of most subjects were accurately predicted from TCR beta. Relative to equally common others, HLA-associated TCR beta chains showed greater clonal expansion in a later analysis.

Note on this clone: Its antigen remains unknown.

PCR was performed using 60 Vbeta and 13 Jbeta primers. This table comes from immunoSEQ multiplex PCR, and its TCRdb copy is limited to in-frame clones, with some not included. The repertoire has about 90,000 clones, 65% to 85% of them found once; the top ten carry about 2.9%. Sequences were obtained from PBMCs. The TCR originated in a man aged 25 to 40 in good health and CMV-seronegative. V gene TRBV27 combines with J gene TRBJ2-3; TRBD2 matches at 11 bases. The CDR3 DNA reads TGTGCCAGCAGTGTAGCGGGGGGGGGTTCTAATACGCAGTATTTT. The encoded protein is CASSVAGGGSNTQYF.